This T cell receptor beta chain emerged from a study of blood T cell repertoires in COVID-19 (dated by TCRdb to the early 2020s). About the study as a whole: Samples covering the acute and convalescent phases of COVID-19 were provided by collaborators in the United States, Italy and Spain. The prospective study material was composed of cDNA or gDNA derived from T cells, B-cell-depleted T cells, or PBMCs. The dataset comprised deeply sampled blood TCRbeta repertoires from subjects exposed to, actively infected with, or recovered from COVID-19. The repertoires were made available in a free public database intended to serve as a resource for research on the immune response to SARS-CoV-2. Samples came from the ongoing ImmuneRACE study (first 160 participants) plus 1,254 subjects from 6 global collaborators. Sample metadata almost always included a de-identified subject ID, COVID-19 status, age in years and sex. Where available, HLA class I and class II types were taken from metadata supplied by the sample provider and were not determined by assay-based typing.

Participants in the prospective study were enrolled through a virtual design, were aged roughly 18 to 100 years, and lived in roughly 24 United States geographic areas. In the prospective study, participants were assigned to cohorts based on the clinical history participants reported in a screening survey and a study questionnaire. Recovered participants in ImmuneRACE Cohort 3 were defined by two consecutive negative NP/OP PCR tests, clearance by a healthcare professional, or resolution of symptoms. In the prospective study, mobile phlebotomists collected whole blood, serum and a nasopharyngeal or oropharyngeal swab from each participant. Additional blood draws and questionnaires over an approximately two-month period could optionally be provided by prospective study participants. Before DNA extraction, prospective study blood samples were shipped either frozen or at room temperature. General conclusions and limits of the study: How much clinical and demographic metadata was included differed by source and by participant, and the metadata was provided uncurated.

The germline V gene supplies CDR1 MNHEY and CDR2 SVGEGT. Inclusive of the bounding cysteine and phenylalanine, the CDR3 is 15 residues long. CDR3 DNA only is kept here, 45 bases in frame from base 1. V and J are truncated by 2 bases and 12 bases respectively, leaving an intervening sequence of 20 bases. TCRbeta CDR3 regions were amplified from genomic DNA by means of the immunoSEQ Assay, a bias-controlled multiplex PCR. Per the source publication's procedure: Nucleated cell counts per sample were estimated from amplification of reference gene primers within the assay. Sequence reads were collapsed and filtered to measure the absolute abundance of every unique TCRbeta CDR3 rearrangement. Productive Simpson clonality was computed per sample as the square root of Simpson's diversity index over productive rearrangements. The source is immuneACCESS, and TCRdb retained only in-frame sequences with V and J called. Part of the clones is not carried over; for the studies checked, unresolved V genes explain less than half of this, and the remainder is unexplained. V and J calls and clone size come straight from that table; D and trimming were deduced from the DNA. In all, the sample holds approximately 300,000 clones, and 70% to 90% of those were seen once. Of the sample, around 6% falls within the top ten clones.

This clone has just a few counts. It lacks a known antigen. There are no base qualities to consult, and no much larger clone falls within one base. The chain was built from TRBV6-2 or TRBV6-3 and TRBJ2-1; the D gene is possibly TRBD2, with 6 bases matching. This clonotype was sampled from a woman aged 25 to 39 who had recovered from COVID-19. Sequences were obtained from PBMCs or T cells enriched from blood (not recorded which). In nucleotides, the sequence is TGTGCCAGCAGTTACCCCGGGACTTCTTACCCTGGGCAGTTCTTC. This translates into CASSYPGTSYPGQFF.